The T cell receptor (beta chain) under discussion was sequenced for a study of post-analysis software for immune sequencing data. Study-wide context: Disease trajectories encompassed relapsing-remitting, secondary progressive and progressive-relapsing multiple sclerosis.

Unique molecular identifiers tagged the TCR beta cDNA libraries. Once about 0.85 to 11 million T cells were used, hundreds of thousands of cDNA molecules resulted. TCRdb called the PCR reads again in MiXCR, with one record for every CDR3 protein. The repertoire holds fewer than 850,000 distinct CDR3 sequences, with 25% to 30% as singletons. Germline values: CDR1 LGHDT, CDR2 YNNKEL (reference sequence). V was cut by 6 bases and J by 5 bases, with 16 bases left in between. The CDR3 sequence is 14 residues long. This clonotype came up a few times. Antigen: not known. General study points: There was significantly lower normalized Chao1 diversity in multiple sclerosis patients than in controls. Several TRBV segments were more frequent in patients than controls; TRBV5-6, TRBV5-1 and TRBV20-1 belonged to this group. Strong co-clustering by F measure was seen for same-batch samples.

Source material: blood. The receptor was derived from a girl between 5 and 17 years old with multiple sclerosis. This chain uses TRBV3-1 with TRBJ1-2; weak D call: TRBD1 (5 bases). The CDR3: CASSRGAPGYGYTF. The CDR3 bases are TGTGCCAGCAGTAGGGGAGCACCAGGGTATGGCTACACCTTC.